This T cell receptor (beta chain) was captured by sequencing in a study of shared clonotypes between healthy human individuals. Study outcomes and limitations: A few donors had roughly 5.2% of their naive CD4 clonotypes in common. A reduction in generation probabilities was seen for non-shared clonotypes relative to those shared by all four donors. Depth of sequencing was expected to influence donor clonotype sharing.

TCRdb's copy holds only in-frame clones and misses some; the assay was immunoSEQ multiplex PCR. This sample carries around 550,000 clones, about 96% of them seen once, and the ten largest clones take about 0.064%. Germline V lookup: CDR1 MNHEY, CDR2 SMNVEV (reference sequence). The CDR3 length is 15 residues. Points on this clone: Its matching antigen is unknown.

Sequenced: naive CD4+ T cells sorted from blood. Indicated subset: CD45RA+ positively selected. This TCR was sampled from a woman in her thirties in good health. The gene calls are TRBV27 and TRBJ2-5, with 11 bases fitting TRBD2. The end of the DNA fits TRBJ2-7 better, so the J call may be wrong. Here the CDR3 DNA reads TGTGCCAGCAGCCGCCTACTAGCGGGAGCCTACGAGCAGTACTTC. Translation gives CASSRLLAGAYEQYF.